These 9 T cell receptor beta chains were sequenced from one sample in a study of PD-L1 blockade in urothelial cancer (dated by TCRdb to about 2017). The protocol used for the library was the immunoSEQ multiplex PCR assay. The source is immuneACCESS, and TCRdb retained only in-frame sequences with V and J called. Part of the clones is not carried over; for the studies checked, unresolved V genes explain less than half of this, and the remainder is unexplained. In all, the sample holds approximately 40,000 clones, and approximately 86% of those were seen once. The top ten clones comprise 24% of the sample. In light of the paper, this sample's time point label describes: peripheral blood 6 weeks after treatment start. The starting material was PBMCs, obtained around atezolizumab (anti-PD-L1) treatment. The receptors stem from a man aged 55 to 70 with urothelial cancer.

The chain joins TRBV19 to TRBJ1-4; D gene unclear. V was shortened by 5 bases and J by 0 bases, with 22 bases between the two germline ends. This CDR3 is 19 amino acids long. CDR1 LNHDA and CDR2 SQIVND come from the germline V gene (reference sequence). The CDR3 DNA sequence: TGTGCCAGTAGTCTAAGACTAGCCGATAGCCAGGCAACTAATGAAAAACTGTTTTTT. As protein: CASSLRLADSQATNEKLFF.

V gene TRBV5-5 combines with J gene TRBJ2-5, with TRBD2 as a possible D gene (6 bases). Germline assignment: CDR1 SGHKS and CDR2 YYEKEE (reference sequence). The CDR3 runs to 14 residues. The V end lost 6 bases, the J end lost 4 bases, and 16 bases lay between the germline ends. CDR3 nucleotide sequence: TGTGCCAGCACCATTGGGGGGACCGGAGAGACCCAGTACTTC. Its translation is CASTIGGTGETQYF.

The J gene is TRBJ1-4, the V gene TRBV11-2; D ambiguous. CDR1 is SGHAT and CDR2 is FQNNGV in the germline V gene. Deletions cut 1 base from V and 0 bases from J, with 6 bases between. The CDR3 runs 15 residues. CDR3 sequence (DNA): TGTGCCAGCAGCTTAGTTCCCACAACTAATGAAAAACTGTTTTTT. Encoded protein: CASSLVPTTNEKLFF.

This clone came up once. The V call is TRBV30, the J call TRBJ2-7; possibly TRBD2 for D (5 bases). The V and J ends lost 0 bases and 0 bases respectively, with 12 bases between them. This CDR3 region has 15 residues. Germline V CDR1 and CDR2: GTSNPN, SVGIG (reference sequence). The CDR3, as DNA: TGTGCCTGGAGTGTAGGTCGGGGTAGCTCCTACGAGCAGTACTTC. It translates to CAWSVGRGSSYEQYF.

This clone was seen just once. The chain links TRBV19 to TRBJ1-5; tentative D call: TRBD1 (5 bases). Per the germline V gene, CDR1 is LNHDA and CDR2 is SQIVND (reference sequence). V lost 3 bases and J 8 bases, leaving 14 bases between the germline ends. CDR3 length: 14 residues. CDR3 amino acids: CASSMNPGIEPQHF. The CDR3 bases are TGTGCCAGTAGTATGAATCCAGGGATCGAGCCCCAGCATTTT.

This chain uses TRBV9 with TRBJ2-5; D is unclear. The CDR3 is 15 residues long. Germline lookup yields CDR1 SGDLS and CDR2 YYNGEE. V shed 0 bases and J shed 4 bases, with 13 bases lying between them. The CDR3 sequence: CASSVAGNTGETQYF. The CDR3, as DNA: TGTGCCAGCAGCGTAGCGGGTAACACGGGAGAGACCCAGTACTTC. Supplemented by reference TRBV9 and TRBJ2-5, the full variable domain reads DSGVTQTPKHLITATGQRVTLRCSPRSGDLSVYWYQQSLDQGLQFLIQYYNGEERAKGNILERFSAQQFPDLHSELNLSSLELGDSALYFCASSVAGNTGETQYFGPGTRLLVL.

The gene calls are TRBV7-9 and TRBJ1-1; no definite D call. CDR3 length equals 15 residues. The V end lost 2 bases, the J end lost 0 bases, and 10 bases lay between the germline ends. Germline CDR1 and CDR2: SEHNR and FQNEAQ (reference sequence). CDR3 bases: TGTGCCAGCAGCTTAACGGGATCGATGAACACTGAAGCTTTCTTT. Translation gives CASSLTGSMNTEAFF.

The V call is TRBV2, the J call TRBJ2-7, with TRBD1 matching 7 bases. Germline-derived CDR1 and CDR2 are SNHLY and FYNNEI. With 6 bases clipped from V and 0 bases from J, the junction kept 5 bases outside the gene matches. CDR3 size: 14 residues. As DNA, the CDR3 is TGTGCCAGCAGGAAGACAGGGACCTCCTACGAGCAGTACTTC. Amino acid sequence: CASRKTGTSYEQYF.

This rearrangement joins TRBV2 to TRBJ1-2, with 8 bases that match TRBD1. The germline gives CDR1 SNHLY, CDR2 FYNNEI. The CDR3 has 15 residues. The J segment lost 0 bases and the V segment lost 6 bases, leaving 6 bases of the junction unmatched. This chain's CDR3 is CASRTQGGSNYGYTF. The CDR3 DNA reads as TGTGCCAGCAGGACACAGGGGGGGTCTAACTATGGCTACACCTTC.